The clone carrying this T cell receptor beta chain was counted only a few times. Its antigen is as yet unknown. TCRdb passed the 5' RACE reads through MiXCR, listing each CDR3 protein once. Of 350,000 or so distinct CDR3 sequences in the sample, roughly 7.5% are singletons; the top ten hold around 17%. Trimming cost V 7 bases and J 2 bases; bases outside gene matches: 8. There are 15 residues in the CDR3. Germline V gene data show CDR1 as ENHRY and CDR2 as SYGVKD. This record belongs to a study of T cells after yellow fever vaccination. Study summary: SMART-Seq v4 Ultra Low Input handled preparation of low-cell-number fractions.

Findings of the study overall: Some clonotypes were seen in both the CD4 and the CD8 compartments. These made up a small share and likely arose from convergent recombination. Clones that expanded after primary vaccination mostly reappeared after the booster (just over 95% CD4, approximately 85% CD8).

The receptor's source is a man younger than 30 who received the YFV17D yellow fever vaccine. This material consisted of PBMCs, taken approximately 40 days after the first yellow fever vaccination. The gene calls are TRBV10-3 and TRBJ2-1; 7 bases line up with TRBD2. CDR3 sequence: CAITPGGMAYNEQFF. CDR3 coding DNA: TGTGCCATCACCCCGGGGGGAATGGCCTACAATGAGCAGTTCTTC.